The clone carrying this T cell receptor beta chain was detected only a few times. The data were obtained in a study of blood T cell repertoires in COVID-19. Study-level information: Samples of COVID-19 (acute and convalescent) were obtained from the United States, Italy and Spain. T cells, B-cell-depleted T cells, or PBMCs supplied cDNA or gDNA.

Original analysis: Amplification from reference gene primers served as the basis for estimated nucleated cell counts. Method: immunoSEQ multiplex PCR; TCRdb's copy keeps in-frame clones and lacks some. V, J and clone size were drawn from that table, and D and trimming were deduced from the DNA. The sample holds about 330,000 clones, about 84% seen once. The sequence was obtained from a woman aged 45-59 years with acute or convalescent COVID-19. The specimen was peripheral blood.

The CDR3 bases are TGTGCCAGTCAGTCTTTATGGGACAGGAACCTCTACGAGCAGTACTTC. Its translation is CASQSLWDRNLYEQYF. The chain is built from TRBV2 and TRBJ2-7, with 8 bases that match TRBD1. V was pared by 9 bases and J by 3 bases, with 16 bases of the junction left unmatched. The CDR3 totals 16 residues. Germline-derived CDR1 and CDR2 are SNHLY and FYNNEI.